The source of this T cell receptor beta chain is a study of identical twins. TCRdb fed the 5' RACE reads into MiXCR, producing one record per CDR3 protein. The sample shows a few hundred thousand distinct CDR3 sequences, around a tenth of them seen only once. Germline CDR1 DFQATT, CDR2 SNEGSKA (reference sequence). CDR3 size: 14 residues. This sample was shared with a second study, whose subject was yellow fever vaccine responses in identical twins.

Source material: PBMCs. The sequence was obtained from a woman aged 18-30 years in good health. The gene calls are TRBV20-1 and TRBJ2-7, with 10 nucleotides matching TRBD2. CDR3 DNA: TGCAGCGGGGGGGTACTAGCGGGATCCTACGAGCAGTACTTC. Translation gives CSGGVLAGSYEQYF.